Listed below are T cell receptor beta chains from one sample, sequenced in a study of blood T cells in healthy people across ages. TCRdb processed the 5' RACE reads anew with MiXCR; each CDR3 protein has one entry. The sample comprises 1.5 million to 2 million distinct CDR3 sequences, 28% of which are singletons, and 7.7% rests with the top ten. The specimen was blood. These receptors all come from a young woman in good health. Both conserved end residues are part of each CDR3. D genes are given only for firm matches. The size entry is marked missing in some rows and otherwise reads once, few, many or a size class.

d_call	clone_size	j_call	v_call	cdr3_aa	cdr3_nt
TRBD1	NA	TRBJ2-7	TRBV24-1	CATSERDSSYEQYF	TGTGCCACCAGTGAACGGGACAGCTCCTACGAGCAGTACTTC
TRBD1	NA	TRBJ2-5	TRBV27	CASSLFANRGQQYF	TGTGCCAGCAGTTTATTTGCGAACAGGGGGCAACAGTACTTC
TRBD1	NA	TRBJ2-7	TRBV9	CASSVGQGQDEQYF	TGTGCCAGCAGCGTAGGGCAGGGACAGGACGAGCAGTACTTC
TRBD1	NA	TRBJ2-1	TRBV5-1	CASIPGQGLGDNEQFF	TGCGCCAGCATCCCCGGACAGGGTTTGGGCGACAATGAGCAGTTCTTC
TRBD2	few	TRBJ2-1	TRBV23-1	CASSHIRGEYNEQFF	TGCGCCAGCAGTCATATCCGGGGGGAGTACAATGAGCAGTTCTTC
NA	NA	TRBJ2-7	TRBV14	CASSQDSIYEQYF	TGTGCCAGCAGCCAAGATTCGATCTACGAGCAGTACTTC
NA	NA	TRBJ2-7	TRBV7-9	CASSTRNYEQYF	TGTGCCAGCAGCACACGAAACTACGAGCAGTACTTC
NA	NA	TRBJ2-3	TRBV4-1	CASSQETPYGGSIDTQYF	TGCGCCAGCAGCCAAGAAACCCCCTACGGGGGAAGCATAGATACGCAGTATTTT
NA	NA	TRBJ2-7	TRBV28	CASSQAGGQSSYEQYF	TGTGCCAGCAGCCAAGCGGGCGGACAGAGCTCCTACGAGCAGTACTTC
NA	NA	TRBJ2-7	TRBV13	CASSLTSGPDTYEQYF	TGTGCCAGCAGCTTAACCTCCGGGCCAGACACCTACGAGCAGTACTTC
NA	few	TRBJ1-2	TRBV4-3	CASSWNIGQRNYGYTF	TGCGCCAGCAGCTGGAATATAGGACAGAGGAACTATGGCTACACCTTC
TRBD2	NA	TRBJ2-7	TRBV20-1	CSARDPGGTRDNEQYF	TGCAGTGCTAGAGATCCAGGCGGGACTAGGGACAATGAGCAGTACTTC
NA	NA	TRBJ2-5	TRBV24-1	CATIEGWETQYF	TGTGCCACCATAGAGGGTTGGGAGACCCAGTACTTC
NA	NA	TRBJ2-6	TRBV5-1	CASSTGTSSGANVLTF	TGCGCCAGCAGCACCGGGACCAGCTCTGGGGCCAACGTCCTGACTTTC
TRBD2	many	TRBJ2-7	TRBV20-1	CSARGGLAGNYEQYF	TGCAGTGCTAGAGGGGGTCTAGCGGGAAATTACGAGCAGTACTTC
NA	NA	TRBJ1-6	TRBV5-5	CASSPEAMSSPLHF	TGTGCCAGCAGCCCGGAGGCCATGTCCTCACCCCTCCACTTT
NA	many	TRBJ2-7	TRBV5-1	CASRQAEQGYEQYF	TGCGCCAGCAGACAAGCCGAACAGGGTTACGAGCAGTACTTC
NA	NA	TRBJ2-7	TRBV20-1	CSASADNYEQYF	TGCAGTGCTAGCGCCGACAACTACGAGCAGTACTTC
NA	many	TRBJ1-2	TRBV25-1	CASSDFYGYTF	TGTGCCAGCAGTGATTTCTATGGCTACACCTTC
NA	few	TRBJ1-1	TRBV29-1	CSVSQRTSNTEAFF	TGCAGCGTCAGTCAACGGACATCTAACACTGAAGCTTTCTTT
TRBD1	NA	TRBJ1-4	TRBV5-1	CASSFGHTGQGGEKLFF	TGCGCCAGCAGCTTCGGACACACTGGACAGGGTGGTGAAAAACTGTTTTTT
TRBD2	many	TRBJ2-1	TRBV20-1	CSRGRVGNEQFF	TGCAGCCGCGGGAGGGTCGGAAATGAGCAGTTCTTC
NA	NA	TRBJ1-1	TRBV9	CASSVGVRGRNTEAFF	TGTGCCAGCAGCGTAGGAGTGCGGGGGAGAAACACTGAAGCTTTCTTT
NA	NA	TRBJ1-1	TRBV7-3	CASSLGSTLNTEAFF	TGTGCCAGCAGCTTAGGCTCTACATTGAACACTGAAGCTTTCTTT
NA	NA	TRBJ1-2	TRBV7-2	CASSYPGKNYYGHTF	TGTGCCAGCAGCTACCCGGGAAAGAATTACTATGGCCACACCTTC
NA	NA	TRBJ2-7	TRBV12-3/TRBV12-4	CASSLSRGRPYEQYF	TGTGCCAGCAGTTTATCAAGGGGACGGCCCTACGAGCAGTACTTC
TRBD1	few	TRBJ2-1	TRBV20-1	CSAPAGQGASNERFF	TGCAGTGCTCCAGCCGGACAGGGGGCGTCGAATGAGCGGTTCTTC
NA	few	TRBJ2-5	TRBV12-3/TRBV12-4	CASSRWGGAVRETQYF	TGTGCCAGCAGCCGTTGGGGGGGGGCGGTTCGAGAGACCCAGTACTTC
NA	NA	TRBJ2-1	TRBV10-3	CAISAASTYNEQFF	TGTGCCATCAGTGCCGCCAGCACTTACAATGAGCAGTTCTTC
TRBD1	NA	TRBJ1-2	TRBV29-1	CSVSPGTGYGYTF	TGCAGCGTCTCGCCCGGGACAGGGTATGGCTACACCTTC
NA	NA	TRBJ2-2	TRBV3-1	CASSQAVYYGELFF	TGTGCCAGCAGCCAAGCGGTCTATTACGGGGAGCTGTTTTTT
NA	few	TRBJ1-2	TRBV7-9	CASSLAGLHGYTF	TGTGCCAGCAGCTTAGCTGGGTTACATGGCTACACCTTC
TRBD1	NA	TRBJ1-3	TRBV9	CASSVGQGVSGNTIYF	TGTGCCAGCAGCGTAGGACAGGGGGTCTCTGGAAACACCATATATTTT
TRBD1	NA	TRBJ1-2	TRBV11-2	CASSRGQAPHGYTF	TGTGCCAGCAGCCGGGGACAGGCTCCACATGGCTACACCTTC
TRBD1	few	TRBJ2-7	TRBV3-1	CASSQGPGQGTYEQYF	TGTGCCAGCAGCCAAGGCCCGGGACAGGGAACCTACGAGCAGTACTTC
NA	many	TRBJ2-5	TRBV7-2	CASSPSLGETQYF	TGTGCCAGCAGCCCCTCGCTGGGAGAGACCCAGTACTTC
NA	NA	TRBJ2-1	TRBV2	CASSEGRGNEQFF	TGTGCAAGCAGCGAGGGACGGGGCAATGAGCAGTTCTTC
TRBD2	NA	TRBJ2-7	TRBV5-1	CTGSFPIQRGGLSDEQYF	TGCACCGGCAGCTTCCCTATCCAGCGGGGGGGCCTCAGCGACGAGCAGTACTTC
NA	NA	TRBJ1-2	TRBV6-1	CASSEVTRTVNYGYTF	TGTGCCAGCAGTGAAGTAACCAGGACAGTTAACTATGGCTACACCTTC